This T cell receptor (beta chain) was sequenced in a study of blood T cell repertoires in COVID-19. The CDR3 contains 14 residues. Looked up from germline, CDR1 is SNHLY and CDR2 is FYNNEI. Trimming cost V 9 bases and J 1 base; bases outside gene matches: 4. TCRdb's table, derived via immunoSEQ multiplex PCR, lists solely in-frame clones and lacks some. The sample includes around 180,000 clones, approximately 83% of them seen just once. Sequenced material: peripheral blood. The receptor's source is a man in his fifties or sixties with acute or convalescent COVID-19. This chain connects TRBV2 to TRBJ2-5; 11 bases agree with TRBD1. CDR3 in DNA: TGTGCCAGTACCGGGACAGGGGGCCAAGAGACCCAGTACTTC. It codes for CASTGTGGQETQYF.